This TCR beta chain emerged from a study of cytomegalovirus exposure and HLA in healthy donors (dated by TCRdb to 2016 to 2017). About the investigation overall: An earlier analysis of 587 of the donors reported about 280 Gb of sequence data and some 110 million unique TCR beta sequences obtained from 180 million or so T cells. An early release that covered about 640 HLA-typed donors contained around 330 gigabases of sequencing data and tens of millions of unique TCR sequences. The genetic ancestry cluster associated with self-reported Caucasian donors included about 84% of the approximately 410 genotyped donors. The study aimed to test whether signatures of past pathogen exposure could be identified by cataloging public T cell receptors. The study profiled the T cell repertoires of 500 to 800 subjects by immunosequencing and related them to cytomegalovirus serostatus. Besides the first cohort of 666 subjects, a separate validation cohort made up of over 100 different subjects was used. To predict cytomegalovirus infection status, the study combined high-throughput TCR immunosequencing, statistical association of individual TCRs with disease status, and machine learning. A later analysis re-examined previously published TCR beta repertoires from 600 to 700 donors and added high-resolution HLA genotyping to investigate patterns of TCR occurrence. In the later analysis, no new phenotypic data were used to find candidate immune exposures; instead, reliance was placed on TCR beta sequences and their occurrence across donors. To decide whether each TCR beta V gene segment behaved as functional or pseudogenic, an earlier analysis of some 570 of the donors relied on high-throughput TCR beta sequencing. Donor age, sex, ethnicity and CMV serostatus were compiled together with the repertoire data. In a later genetic analysis, genome-wide SNP genotypes for 398 of the 666 donors were used, and that subset was treated as a discovery cohort. All discovery cohort repertoires had been generated using a single sequencing platform. HLA typing covered class I and class II loci at four-digit resolution. Typing coverage varied by locus: about 629-640 donors for A, B, C, DRB1 and DQB1; around 560 for DQA1; about 570 for DPA1; around 490 for DPB1. Several DR-DQ haplotypes were handled as single units for association and clustering because linkage in the cohort was strong. Among around 400 genotyped donors of the cohort, an average of approximately 240,000 unique TCR beta nucleotide sequences were sequenced per donor, about a sixth of them non-productive.

Paper-wide results and their limitations: Most CMV-associated TCR beta chains appeared to be HLA-restricted in a later analysis, and the HLA associations seemed to be driven largely by CMV exposure. In an earlier analysis of fewer than 700 of the donors, most TCR beta V segments appeared in productive rearrangements about 90% or about 30% of the time, broadly matching IMGT annotations. Three of the identified cytomegalovirus-associated TCR beta chains were confirmed in vitro to be specific for cytomegalovirus antigens. A further reported finding was that TCR beta sequences accurately predicted the HLA-A and HLA-B alleles for most subjects in the first cohort. In a later analysis, TCR association rates were found to vary across HLA loci, with the most associated TCRs seen for DRB1 alleles and the fewest for HLA-C alleles. Assigning TCR associations to individual alleles was difficult when HLA alleles, especially DR and DQ, strongly co-occurred. A later analysis found that HLA-associated TCR beta chains were more clonally expanded and had lower generation probabilities than equally common non-associated chains. In the study, around 150 TCR beta chains were listed as associated with cytomegalovirus. Because HLA typing was unavailable for some donors at each locus, only the typed subset was used in association tests. CMV serostatus was the only immune exposure information available for the cohort. In a later analysis, several top co-occurrence clusters were reported to appear linked to parvovirus B19, influenza, CMV and Epstein-Barr virus. The authors suggested that the approach could potentially be extended to other disease states and immunological phenotypes. Across donors, most TCR sequences were observed very rarely, whereas some public TCRs were present in many individuals. Correlated functional status among segregating V segments might be attributable to linkage disequilibrium, but an unknown experimental factor could not be ruled out. The presence/absence analyses assumed that sequencing depth was roughly uniform across donors, and that assumption may not be true. Because counts were too low, under 20 rarely observed V segments, including chromosome 9 orphons, were left out of the earlier analysis of 500 to 650 of the donors. A cluster of highly shared sequence variants was judged likely to represent a technical artifact of the sequencing pipeline. Because the 87-base-pair reads could not distinguish some IMGT-functional V segments, including TRBV6-2 and TRBV6-3, those segments were excluded. Specific HLA alleles were associated with over 15,000 TCR beta sequences at a false discovery rate of 0.05 in a later analysis. In a later genetic analysis, a missense DCLRE1C variant was associated with V-gene and J-gene trimming of TCR beta chains, and the association was replicated in an independent cohort. In both the original and validation cohorts, the classifier was reported to diagnose cytomegalovirus status with high specificity and sensitivity. Only TCR beta chains were sequenced in this cohort, and the absence of alpha or paired-chain data limited detectable features. A later genetic analysis reported fewer N-insertions in productive TCRs among donors in an Asian-associated ancestry cluster than the approximately 670-donor mean.

The protocol used for the library was the immunoSEQ multiplex PCR assay. The multiplex PCR relied on a mix of 60 forward primers for TCR Vbeta segments and 13 reverse primers for TCR Jbeta segments. The CDR3 region of rearranged TCR beta genes was amplified from genomic DNA by a multiplex PCR assay. Amplified TCR beta libraries were sequenced as 87-base-pair reads on the Illumina HiSeq System. For the original study's pipeline: A later analysis counted some 74 million unique TCR beta chains across the 600 to 850 repertoires, and 10 million to 12 million of these chains were shared by at least two donors. Raw reads were error-corrected and collapsed into unique sequences with a nearest-neighbor algorithm that merged closely related sequences to remove PCR and sequencing errors. Alignment of CDR3 sequences to IMGT reference sequences was used to assign V, D and J gene segments. For a sequence to be retained, a match of at least six nucleotides was required to both a V gene segment and a J gene segment. A rearrangement was called productive if the CDR3 had no stop codons and remained in frame with V and J, and every other rearrangement was called non-productive. CDR3 was defined according to IMGT convention as the region running from the second conserved V-encoded cysteine to the conserved J-encoded phenylalanine. The earlier analysis of 450 to 750 of the donors excluded any sequence lacking an unambiguous match to a single V gene segment. In an earlier analysis of roughly 600 of the donors, a V segment was called functional when productive rearrangements were above 56.7%, and segregating when the standard deviation between donors exceeded 5%. A statistical classification framework was built to diagnose cytomegalovirus status from the catalog of TCR beta chain sequences. A later analysis assigned V and J genes by comparing TCR nucleotide sequences with IMGT/GENE-DB human TR gene sequences. The TCRdist pipeline was used in a later analysis to assign CDR3 sequences and most-parsimonious VDJ recombination scenarios. In a later analysis, every TCR beta chain was defined by the combination of its CDR3 amino acid sequence and its V-gene family, and reads without a unique V-gene family were dropped. As a way to deal with suspected cross-contamination and a sequencing artifact, a later analysis dropped roughly 600 nucleotide sequences that were highly shared and had low generation probability. In a later analysis, a clonal expansion index was calculated for each public chain from normalized within-repertoire ranks of inferred template counts. Generation probabilities in a later analysis came from a VDJ recombination model fitted to out-of-frame rearrangements, and those results were checked against IGoR. In a later analysis, hypergeometric tests were used to score TCR-TCR, TCR-HLA and TCR-CMV co-occurrence, with a repertoire-size bias correction applied to TCR pairs. In a later analysis, false discovery rates were estimated by permuting HLA or CMV assignments 20 times. In a later analysis, co-occurring TCRs were grouped with DBSCAN, and TCRdist sequence similarity was added when clustering was performed within HLA-allele-positive subsets. Repertoires with fewer than 30,000 or more than 120,000 public chains, plus five repertoires with anomalous nucleotide sharing, were excluded from co-occurrence clustering. This is the immuneACCESS table as TCRdb keeps it, with only in-frame sequences that have V and J called. A part of the clones is gone; compared with another copy, unresolved V genes explain less than half, and the rest is unexplained. Clonal size and the V and J genes are those of that table, whereas D and trimming came from the DNA. The sample table records about 200,000 clones; about 79% of these occur just once. The biggest ten clones account for about 1.8% of the sample.

The cohort was made up of under 800 healthy bone marrow donors. At the time of sampling, all cohort members were nominally healthy, though unrecorded immune exposures were likely present. The donor tested CMV seronegative and was one of the 352 seronegative cohort members. A peripheral blood sample was provided by each donor, and peripheral blood mononuclear cells were used for TCR beta sequencing. The Qiagen DNeasy Blood Extraction Kit was used to extract genomic DNA from the blood cell samples. Looking up the germline V gene yields CDR1 ENHRY and CDR2 SYGVKD. The CDR3, cysteine through phenylalanine, is 15 amino acids long. Of all the DNA, just the CDR3 is kept, 45 bases in frame from base 1. V loses 2 bases at its end and J loses 5 bases; junction bases beyond the gene matches: 6. In regard to this clone: Its specific antigen is unknown. Per-base quality was not reported, and no clone a single base away is much larger than it.

The specimen sequenced was PBMCs. The chain was built from TRBV10-3 and TRBJ2-1; the junction holds 7 bases that match TRBD2. This clonotype was obtained from a man aged 18 to 30 in good health and CMV-seronegative. The encoded CDR3 is CAISETSALNNEQFF. The DNA sequence is as follows: TGTGCCATCAGTGAGACTAGCGCGCTCAACAATGAGCAGTTCTTC.